The 28 T cell receptor beta chains given below trace back to one sample, sequenced in a study of control samples from healthy donors and cancer patients. Assay used: immunoSEQ multiplex PCR; TCRdb lists only in-frame clones, some missing. The sample holds 400,000 to 500,000 clones; over 75% are singletons and the top ten take approximately 6.3%. The sample was PBMCs. The receptors here all came from a man in his forties with head and neck cancer.

The CDR3 region has the DNA TGTGCCAGTACAGGGGGTGGAAACACCATATATTTT. The encoded protein is CASTGGGNTIYF. The chain carries TRBV25-1 and TRBJ1-3; TRBD1 matches 8 bases. V was pared by 9 bases and J by 3 bases, with 1 base of the junction left unmatched. This CDR3 comprises 12 residues. Germline assignment: CDR1 MGHDK and CDR2 SYGVNS.

The chain recombines TRBV28 with TRBJ2-7; TRBD2 matches at 11 bases. This CDR3 has 15 amino acids. With V trimmed by 7 bases and J by 1 base, 6 bases remained unmatched. Germline CDR1 MDHEN, CDR2 SYDVKM. The CDR3 region is CASTNGLAGSYEQYF. CDR3 sequence (DNA): TGTGCCAGCACCAACGGACTAGCGGGTTCCTACGAGCAGTACTTC.

This chain uses TRBV10-3 with TRBJ2-5, with 9 bases fitting TRBD1. Trimming took 6 bases from V and 3 from J; bases not matched to a gene: 11. Germline V CDR1 and CDR2: ENHRY, SYGVKD. This CDR3 region has 16 residues. For the CDR3, the DNA is TGTGCCATCAGGGGACAGGGAGGGGATCAAAAAGAGACCCAGTACTTC. Residues: CAIRGQGGDQKETQYF.

The chain combines TRBV28 with TRBJ1-5; D gene ambiguous. The CDR3 has 16 amino acids. Germline CDR1 reads MDHEN; CDR2 reads SYDVKM. V was pared by 4 bases and J by 0 bases, with 13 bases between. Here the CDR3 reads CASSSGAGTSNQPQHF. CDR3 coding DNA: TGTGCCAGCAGTTCCGGAGCCGGAACTAGCAATCAGCCCCAGCATTTT.

This chain uses TRBV7-3 with TRBJ2-2; TRBD2 matches 12 bases. The junction had 4 bases not matched to a gene; V was cut back by 5 bases and J by 3 bases. The germline CDR1 and CDR2 sequences are SGHTA and FQGTGA. The CDR3 has 16 amino acids. The CDR3: CASSPRLAGDTGELFF. The CDR3 DNA reads TGTGCCAGCAGCCCCCGACTAGCGGGGGACACCGGGGAGCTGTTTTTT.

The rearrangement joins TRBV18 to TRBJ2-1; D perhaps matches TRBD2 (6 bases). This CDR3 has 15 amino acids. The germline V and J ends were trimmed by 0 bases and 6 bases, with 12 bases remaining between them. The V gene's germline CDR1 is KGHSH and CDR2 LQKENI. CDR3 nucleotide sequence: TGTGCCAGCTCACCACCATCCGGGAGCCCCAATGAGCAGTTCTTC. This translates into CASSPPSGSPNEQFF.

The V and J genes are TRBV28 and TRBJ1-2; D might be TRBD1 (6 bases). The CDR3 loop spans 16 amino acids. Between the trimmed V and J ends, which lost 3 bases and 8 bases, there was a span of 22 bases. CDR1 MDHEN and CDR2 SYDVKM come from the germline V gene. In DNA form, the CDR3 reads TGTGCCAGCAGTTTCCCAGAGGTCAGGGGCGCGAGGGGCTACACCTTC. Translating gives CASSFPEVRGARGYTF.

The V call is TRBV5-6, the J call TRBJ2-1, with 9 bases aligning to TRBD2. Germline loops: CDR1 SGHDT, CDR2 YYEEEE. V gave up 2 bases and J gave up 0 bases; unmatched junction bases: 12. The CDR3 is 19 amino acids. CDR3 sequence (DNA): TGTGCCAGCAGCTTCCCGGTGCGGGGGGGCTTGCCCTCCTACAATGAGCAGTTCTTC. Its protein is CASSFPVRGGLPSYNEQFF.

V usage is TRBV19 and J usage is TRBJ1-4; D not resolved. The germline gives CDR1 LNHDA, CDR2 SQIVND (reference sequence). V lost 9 bases and J 0 bases, leaving 11 bases between the germline ends. This CDR3 is 14 amino acids long. This chain's CDR3 is CASGYSATNEKLFF. The CDR3, as DNA: TGTGCCAGCGGATACTCTGCAACTAATGAAAAACTGTTTTTT.

The chain is built from TRBV24-1 and TRBJ2-5, with 9 bases matching TRBD1. Germline assignment: CDR1 KGHDR and CDR2 SFDVKD. With 1 base clipped from V and 5 bases from J, the junction kept 4 bases outside the gene matches. This CDR3 contains 15 residues. CDR3 in amino acids: CATSDFGTGTETQYF. CDR3 DNA sequence: TGTGCCACCAGTGATTTTGGGACAGGGACGGAGACCCAGTACTTC.

This chain's CDR3 is CASSPAGGVNYGYTF. For the CDR3, the DNA is TGTGCCAGCAGCCCAGCGGGGGGCGTTAACTATGGCTACACCTTC. The J gene is TRBJ1-2, the V gene TRBV7-9, with a weak D call TRBD1 (6 bases). Germline V gene sequence: CDR1 SEHNR, CDR2 FQNEAQ (reference sequence). V was clipped by 5 bases and J by 1 base, with 14 bases between them. There are 15 residues in the CDR3.

A single count supports this clone. The CDR3 coding sequence is TGTGCCAGCAGGACAGGGGGGACCCTCTATGGCTACACCTTC. It specifies CASRTGGTLYGYTF. The chain combines TRBV2 with TRBJ1-2; 9 bases match TRBD1. CDR3 length equals 14 residues. The germline gives CDR1 SNHLY, CDR2 FYNNEI. V lost 6 bases to trimming and J lost 4 bases; unmatched junction nucleotides: 6.

The chain couples TRBV7-3 to TRBJ2-1; D unresolved. This CDR3 has 16 amino acids. Per the germline V gene, CDR1 is SGHTA and CDR2 is FQGTGA. Trimming pared 5 bases from V and 1 base from J, leaving 15 bases between. The CDR3: CASSKTGKTSYNEQFF. As DNA, the CDR3 is TGTGCCAGCAGCAAGACGGGTAAGACGTCCTACAATGAGCAGTTCTTC.

The V gene is TRBV4-3, the J gene TRBJ2-7; 9 bases match TRBD1. The V gene end was trimmed by 4 bases and the J gene end by 4 bases; junction bases not matched to a gene: 5. The germline V gene encodes CDR1 LGHNA and CDR2 YSLEER. This CDR3 comprises 14 residues. The CDR3 protein is CASSPDRGWYEQYF. CDR3 DNA sequence: TGCGCCAGCAGCCCGGACAGGGGTTGGTACGAGCAGTACTTC.

This sequence joins TRBV6-6 and TRBJ1-6; the D is unclear. Germline lookup yields CDR1 MNHNY and CDR2 SVGAGI (reference sequence). The CDR3 spans 12 residues. V lost 6 bases to trimming and J lost 9 bases, with 9 bases between them. CDR3 coding DNA: TGTGCCAGCAGCCTTCCGGGTTCACCCCTCCACTTT. This gives the protein CASSLPGSPLHF.

In the case of this clone: The same CDR3 arises from other DNA sequences in this sample as well. The chain carries TRBV27 and TRBJ2-7; 9 nucleotides align to TRBD1. Germline lookup yields CDR1 MNHEY and CDR2 SMNVEV (reference sequence). V lost 0 bases and J lost 4; bases outside the gene matches: 4. The CDR3 loop spans 15 amino acids. CDR3 region: CASSLSGQGGYEQYF. The CDR3 DNA follows: TGTGCCAGCAGTTTATCGGGACAGGGTGGGTACGAGCAGTACTTC.

Here the CDR3 DNA reads TGTGCCACCAGCACTTCCGGGACAGGGGCACACTATGGCTACACCTTC. Protein sequence: CATSTSGTGAHYGYTF. The chain uses TRBV15 and TRBJ1-2, with TRBD1 identical over 10 bases. With V trimmed by 4 bases and J by 3 bases, 8 bases remained unmatched. Germline CDR1 reads LNHNV; CDR2 reads YYDKDF (reference sequence). The CDR3 consists of 16 residues.

The chain joins TRBV3-1 (or the pseudogene TRBV3-2) to TRBJ2-2; D is uncertain. Per the germline V gene, CDR1 is LGHDT and CDR2 is YNNKEL (reference sequence). CDR3 size: 20 residues. Deletions cut 0 bases from V and 3 bases from J, with 23 bases between. The CDR3 loop reads CASSQDLGDIGPEYTGELFF. The CDR3 bases are TGTGCCAGCAGCCAAGATTTAGGAGACATTGGGCCCGAGTACACCGGGGAGCTGTTTTTT.

V is TRBV29-1 and J is TRBJ1-5; a weak D match, TRBD1 (6 bases). Trimming cost V 5 bases and J 3 bases, with 11 bases left between them. The germline gives CDR1 SQVTM, CDR2 ANQGSEA. This CDR3 region has 13 residues. The CDR3 sequence is CSVCQGLNQPQHF. The DNA for the CDR3 is TGCAGCGTTTGCCAGGGGCTCAATCAGCCCCAGCATTTT.

The chain has TRBV7-9 and TRBJ1-2; weak D call: TRBD1 (5 bases). The germline V gene encodes CDR1 SEHNR and CDR2 FQNEAQ (reference sequence). Trimming took 5 bases from V and 3 from J, leaving 10 bases between them. The CDR3 consists of 13 residues. In nucleotides, the CDR3 is TGTGCCAGCAGCCCCGGGACGGACTATGGCTACACCTTC. Translated, it gives CASSPGTDYGYTF.

This clone has only one observation. The rearrangement uses TRBV5-1 and TRBJ1-1, with TRBD1 identical over 7 bases. Losses at the gene ends were 4 bases for V and 8 bases for J; bases not matched to a gene: 2. Germline CDR1 is SGHRS and CDR2 is YFSETQ. CDR3 length equals 11 residues. The CDR3 coding sequence is TGCGCCAGCAGCCTACAGGGGGAAGCTTTCTTT. It translates to CASSLQGEAFF.

The rearrangement uses TRBV19 and TRBJ1-5; D not certain. The CDR3 is 14 amino acids. V lost 10 bases to trimming and J lost 7 bases, with 20 bases between them. The V gene's germline CDR1 is LNHDA and CDR2 SQIVND (reference sequence). CDR3 sequence: CATSWGMGGQPQHF. CDR3 coding DNA: TGTGCCACCTCTTGGGGAATGGGTGGGCAGCCCCAGCATTTT.

V and J are TRBV27 and TRBJ2-5; possibly TRBD2 for D (5 bases). V was pared by 5 bases and J by 1 base, with 11 bases between. CDR3 length equals 14 residues. In germline, CDR1 is MNHEY, CDR2 SMNVEV (reference sequence). The CDR3 spells CASSPRAVQETQYF. The CDR3 nucleotides read TGTGCCAGCAGTCCCCGAGCGGTCCAAGAGACCCAGTACTTC.

In this sample, this clone turned up a few times. This rearrangement joins TRBV30 to TRBJ1-1; D gene uncertain. The germline V gene encodes CDR1 GTSNPN and CDR2 SVGIG (reference sequence). The CDR3 runs 12 residues. Trimming cost V 4 bases and J 4 bases, with 10 bases left between them. For the CDR3, the DNA is TGTGCCTGGAACCTAGGGTCCACTGAAGCTTTCTTT. This gives the protein CAWNLGSTEAFF.

CDR3 sequence (DNA): TGTGCCAGCAGTTCTCCCTCCGGGACACGTAATCCGCGGGAAAAACTGTTTTTT. Its protein is CASSSPSGTRNPREKLFF. The rearrangement uses TRBV27 and TRBJ1-4; D is possibly TRBD1 (6 bases). Trimming took off 4 bases at V and 8 bases at J, with 26 bases between the two ends. The CDR3 runs 18 residues. Germline CDR1 and CDR2: MNHEY and SMNVEV (reference sequence).

This clone was detected once. The gene calls are TRBV12-5 and TRBJ2-7, with 11 bases that match TRBD2. The CDR3 is 15 amino acids. V lost 1 base to trimming and J lost 4 bases; unmatched junction nucleotides: 3. Germline V gene lookup returns CDR1 LGHNT and CDR2 FRNRAP. The CDR3 loop reads CASGLELAGVYEQYF. In DNA form, the CDR3 reads TGTGCTAGTGGTTTGGAACTAGCGGGAGTATACGAGCAGTACTTC.

The V and J genes are TRBV5-1 and TRBJ2-2, with D unclear. Between the trimmed V and J ends, which lost 0 bases and 7 bases, there was a span of 10 bases. This CDR3 region has 14 residues. CDR1 is SGHRS and CDR2 is YFSETQ in the germline V gene. Here the CDR3 DNA reads TGCGCCAGCAGCTTGGAAGGTTGGAACGGGGAGCTGTTTTTT. Protein product: CASSLEGWNGELFF.

The chain has TRBV3-1 (or the pseudogene TRBV3-2) and TRBJ1-1, with D uncertain. V lost 1 base and J 1 base, leaving 7 bases between the germline ends. There are 14 residues in the CDR3. Germline V gives CDR1 LGHDT, CDR2 YNNKEL (reference sequence). The DNA for the CDR3 is TGTGCCAGCAGCCAAGTGGTGACGAACACTGAAGCTTTCTTT. It specifies CASSQVVTNTEAFF.